This T cell receptor (beta chain) is drawn from a study of CD4+ T cells in melanoma. Study-wide findings and caveats: A reported correlation linked neoantigen-specific CD4+ T cells to CD8+, macrophage and B cell function. Reportedly, melanoma neoantigen-specific CD4+ T cells showed varied differentiation states.

Sequencing was performed with immunoSEQ multiplex PCR; in TCRdb, only in-frame clones are kept and a portion is missing. The sample consists of around 10,000 clones, roughly 62% of them appearing once. This clone is a singleton in its sample. The antigen is unknown. The CDR3 covers 11 residues. Trimming cost V 2 bases and J 4 bases, with 6 bases left between them. CDR1 and CDR2 (germline): GTSNPN, SVGIG (reference sequence). The sequence was collected from a human donor with melanoma. Sequenced material: cells from a culture (not recorded whether cultured in vitro). The chain uses TRBV30 and TRBJ2-7; D ambiguous. This CDR3 reads CAWSQLYEQYF. CDR3 DNA: TGTGCCTGGAGTCAGTTATACGAGCAGTACTTC. Supplemented by reference TRBV30 and TRBJ2-7, the full variable domain reads SQTIHQWPATLVQPVGSPLSLECTVEGTSNPNLYWYRQAAGRGLQLLFYSVGIGQISSEVPQNLSASRPQDRQFILSSKKLLLSDSGFYLCAWSQLYEQYFGPGTRLTVT.